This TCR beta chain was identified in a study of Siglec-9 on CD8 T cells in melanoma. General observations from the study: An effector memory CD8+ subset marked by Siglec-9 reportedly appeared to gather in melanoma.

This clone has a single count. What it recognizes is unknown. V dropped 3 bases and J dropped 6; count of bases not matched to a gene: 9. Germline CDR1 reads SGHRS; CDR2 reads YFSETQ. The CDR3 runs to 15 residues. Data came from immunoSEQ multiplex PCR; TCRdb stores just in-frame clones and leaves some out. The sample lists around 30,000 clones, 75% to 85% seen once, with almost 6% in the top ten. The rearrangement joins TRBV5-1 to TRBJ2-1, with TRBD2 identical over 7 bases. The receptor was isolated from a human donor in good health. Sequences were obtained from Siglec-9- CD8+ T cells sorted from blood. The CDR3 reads CASSSSWGGFNEQFF. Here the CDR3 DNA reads TGCGCCAGCAGCTCAAGCTGGGGGGGTTTCAATGAGCAGTTCTTC.